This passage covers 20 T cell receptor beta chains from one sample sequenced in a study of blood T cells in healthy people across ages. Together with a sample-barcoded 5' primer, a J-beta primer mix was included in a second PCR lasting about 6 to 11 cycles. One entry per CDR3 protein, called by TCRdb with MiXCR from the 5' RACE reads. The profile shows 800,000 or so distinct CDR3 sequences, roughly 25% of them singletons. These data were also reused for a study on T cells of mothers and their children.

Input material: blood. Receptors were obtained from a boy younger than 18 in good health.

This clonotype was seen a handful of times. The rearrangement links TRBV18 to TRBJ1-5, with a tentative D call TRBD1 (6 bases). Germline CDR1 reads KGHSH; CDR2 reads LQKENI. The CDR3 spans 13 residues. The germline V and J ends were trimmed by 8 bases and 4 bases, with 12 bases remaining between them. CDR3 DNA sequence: TGTGCCAGCGCACAGGGTCAGAATCAGCCCCAGCATTTT. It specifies CASAQGQNQPQHF.

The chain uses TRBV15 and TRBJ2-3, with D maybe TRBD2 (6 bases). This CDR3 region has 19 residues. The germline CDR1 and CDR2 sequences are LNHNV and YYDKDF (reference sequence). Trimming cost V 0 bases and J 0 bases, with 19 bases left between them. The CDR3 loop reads CATSRDTSLGGASTDTQYF. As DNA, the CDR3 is TGTGCCACCAGCAGAGATACCTCCCTAGGAGGGGCGAGCACAGATACGCAGTATTTT.

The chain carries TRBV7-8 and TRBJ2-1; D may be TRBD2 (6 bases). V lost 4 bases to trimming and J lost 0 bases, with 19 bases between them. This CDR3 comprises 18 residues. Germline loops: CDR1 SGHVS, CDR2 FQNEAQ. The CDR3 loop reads CASSSLSGLFASYNEQFF. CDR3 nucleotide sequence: TGTGCCAGCAGCTCCCTTAGCGGACTGTTCGCCTCCTACAATGAGCAGTTCTTC.

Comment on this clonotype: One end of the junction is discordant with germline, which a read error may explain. The chain's CDR3 is CASSPRTGDTTYNQQFF. CDR3 nucleotides: TGTGCCAGCAGCCCGAGGACAGGGGATACCACCTACAATCAGCAGTTCTTC. V is TRBV7-2 and J is TRBJ2-1; 9 nucleotides agree with TRBD1. Germline V gene data show CDR1 as SGHTA and CDR2 as FQGNSA. The CDR3 length is 17 residues. The full variable domain, in which reference TRBV7-2 and TRBJ2-1 provide the parts outside the CDR3, is GAGVSQSPSNKVTEKGKDVELRCDPISGHTALYWYRQSLGQGLEFLIYFQGNSAPDKSGLPSDRFSAERTGGSVSTLTIQRTQQEDSAVYLCASSPRTGDTTYNQQFFGPGTRLTVL.

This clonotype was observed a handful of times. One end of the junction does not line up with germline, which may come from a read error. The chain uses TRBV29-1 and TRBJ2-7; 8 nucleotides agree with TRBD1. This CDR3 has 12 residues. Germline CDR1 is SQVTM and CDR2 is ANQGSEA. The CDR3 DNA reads TGCAGCGTTTGGACAGGGCCCTACGTGCAGTACTTC. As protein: CSVWTGPYVQYF.

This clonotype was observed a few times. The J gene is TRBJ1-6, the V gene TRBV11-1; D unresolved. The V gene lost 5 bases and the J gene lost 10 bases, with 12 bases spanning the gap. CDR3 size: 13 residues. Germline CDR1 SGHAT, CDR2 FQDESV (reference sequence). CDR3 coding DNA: TGTGCCAGCAGCCCCGACCCCCCATCACCCCTCCACTTT. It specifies CASSPDPPSPLHF.

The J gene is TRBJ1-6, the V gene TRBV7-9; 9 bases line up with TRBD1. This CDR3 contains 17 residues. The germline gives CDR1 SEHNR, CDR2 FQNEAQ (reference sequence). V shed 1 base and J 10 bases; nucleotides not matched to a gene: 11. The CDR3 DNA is TGTGCCAGCAGCTTAGGGGGACAGGGAATAGACGGATCACCCCTCCACTTT. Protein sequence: CASSLGGQGIDGSPLHF. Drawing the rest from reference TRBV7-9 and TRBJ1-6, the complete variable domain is DTGVSQNPRHKITKRGQNVTFRCDPISEHNRLYWYRQTLGQGPEFLTYFQNEAQLEKSRLLSDRFSAERPKGSFSTLEIQRTEQGDSAMYLCASSLGGQGIDGSPLHFGNGTRLTVT.

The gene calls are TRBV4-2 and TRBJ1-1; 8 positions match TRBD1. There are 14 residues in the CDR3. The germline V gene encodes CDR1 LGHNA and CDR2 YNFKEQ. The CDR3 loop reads CVTTGTGEAMVAFF. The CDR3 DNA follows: TGTGTCACCACAGGGACAGGCGAAGCAATGGTAGCTTTCTTT.

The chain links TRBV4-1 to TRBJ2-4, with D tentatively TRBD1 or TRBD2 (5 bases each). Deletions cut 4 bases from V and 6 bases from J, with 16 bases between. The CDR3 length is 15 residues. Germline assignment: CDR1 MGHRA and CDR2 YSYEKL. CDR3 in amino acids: CASSPIPGTGNIQYF. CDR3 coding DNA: TGCGCCAGCAGCCCCATACCAGGGACCGGAAACATTCAGTACTTC.

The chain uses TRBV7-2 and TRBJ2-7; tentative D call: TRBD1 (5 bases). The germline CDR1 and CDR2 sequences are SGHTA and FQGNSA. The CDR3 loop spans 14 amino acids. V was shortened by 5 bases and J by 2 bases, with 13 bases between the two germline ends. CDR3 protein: CASSPRWGPYEQYF. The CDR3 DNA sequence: TGTGCCAGCAGCCCCAGATGGGGCCCCTACGAGCAGTACTTC.

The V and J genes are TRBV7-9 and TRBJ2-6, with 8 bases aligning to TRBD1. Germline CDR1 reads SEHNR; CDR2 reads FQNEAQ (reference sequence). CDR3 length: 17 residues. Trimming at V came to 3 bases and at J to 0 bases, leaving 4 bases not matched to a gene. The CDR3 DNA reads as TGTGCCAGCAGCTTGAGGCAGGGGGCCTCTGGGGCCAACGTCCTGACTTTC. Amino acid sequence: CASSLRQGASGANVLTF.

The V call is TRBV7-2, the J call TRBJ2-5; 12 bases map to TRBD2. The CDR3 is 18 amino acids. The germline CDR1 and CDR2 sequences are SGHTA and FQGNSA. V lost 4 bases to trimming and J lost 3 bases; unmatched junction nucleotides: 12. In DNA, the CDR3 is TGTGCCAGCAGCTCTAAGCTAGCGGGGGGGCTGGAGAAAGAGACCCAGTACTTC. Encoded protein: CASSSKLAGGLEKETQYF.

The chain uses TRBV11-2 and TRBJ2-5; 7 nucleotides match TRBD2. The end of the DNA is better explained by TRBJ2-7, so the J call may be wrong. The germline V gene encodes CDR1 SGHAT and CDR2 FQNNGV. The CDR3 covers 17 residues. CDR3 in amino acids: CASSFRTGREDSYEQYF. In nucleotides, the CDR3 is TGTGCCAGCAGCTTTCGAACAGGACGGGAGGACTCCTACGAGCAGTACTTC.

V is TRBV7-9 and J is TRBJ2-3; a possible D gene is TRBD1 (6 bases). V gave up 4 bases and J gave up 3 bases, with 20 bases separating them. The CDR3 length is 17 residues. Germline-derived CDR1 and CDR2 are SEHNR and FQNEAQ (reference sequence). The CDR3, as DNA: TGTGCCAGCAGCTATCGAAAGGTTAGACAGGAGACAGATACGCAGTATTTT. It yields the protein CASSYRKVRQETDTQYF.

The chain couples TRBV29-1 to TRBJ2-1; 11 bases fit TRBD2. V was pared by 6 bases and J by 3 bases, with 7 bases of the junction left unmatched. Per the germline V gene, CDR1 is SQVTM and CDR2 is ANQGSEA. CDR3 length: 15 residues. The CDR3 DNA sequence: TGCAGCGTGCTTGGGACTAGCGGATTCTACAATGAGCAGTTCTTC. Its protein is CSVLGTSGFYNEQFF.

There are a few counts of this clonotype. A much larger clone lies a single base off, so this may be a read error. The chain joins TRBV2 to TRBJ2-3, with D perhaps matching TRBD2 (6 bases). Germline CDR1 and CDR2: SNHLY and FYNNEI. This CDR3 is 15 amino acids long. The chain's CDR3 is CACSDGGTDTDTQYF. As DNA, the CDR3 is TGTGCCTGCAGTGATGGCGGGACCGACACAGATACGCAGTATTTT.

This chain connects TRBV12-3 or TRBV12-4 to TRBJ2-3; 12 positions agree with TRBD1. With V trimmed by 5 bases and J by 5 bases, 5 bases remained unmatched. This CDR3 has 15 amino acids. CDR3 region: CASSKGQGAGDTQYF. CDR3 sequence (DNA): TGTGCCAGCAGTAAGGGACAGGGGGCCGGAGATACGCAGTATTTT.

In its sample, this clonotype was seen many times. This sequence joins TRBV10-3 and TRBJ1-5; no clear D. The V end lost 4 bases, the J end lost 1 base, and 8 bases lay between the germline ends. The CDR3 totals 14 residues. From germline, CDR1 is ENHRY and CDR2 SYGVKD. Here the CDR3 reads CAISVDTSNQPQHF. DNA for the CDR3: TGTGCCATCAGTGTCGACACAAGCAATCAGCCCCAGCATTTT.

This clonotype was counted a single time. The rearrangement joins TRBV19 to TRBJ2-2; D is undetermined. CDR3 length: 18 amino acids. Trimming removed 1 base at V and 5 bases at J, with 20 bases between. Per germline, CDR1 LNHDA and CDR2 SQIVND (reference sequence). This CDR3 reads CASSIVVLAGSRTGELFF. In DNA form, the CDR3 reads TGTGCCAGTAGTATAGTCGTGCTGGCAGGAAGTCGTACCGGGGAGCTGTTTTTT.

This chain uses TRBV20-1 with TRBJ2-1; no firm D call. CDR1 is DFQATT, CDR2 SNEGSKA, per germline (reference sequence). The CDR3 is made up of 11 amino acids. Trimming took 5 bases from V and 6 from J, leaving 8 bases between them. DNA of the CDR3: TGCAGTGCTGTGGGGTTCAATGAGCAGTTCTTC. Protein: CSAVGFNEQFF.